This T cell receptor beta chain was sequenced for a study of T cell repertoires in cytomegalovirus infection. At the level of the study: CMV infection together with matching HLA type was indicated by public TCR beta signatures.

Via MiXCR, TCRdb re-called the reads, giving one row per CDR3 protein. The sample carries 57,000 or so distinct CDR3 sequences, roughly 34% recorded once. Study results and limitations: Pooled public TCR beta family frequency picked out CMV carriers with the relevant HLA. CMV-specific TCR beta clonotypes restricted by HLA-C were the ones dominating the ex vivo response.

In the case of this clonotype: Its antigen remains unidentified.

Germline values: CDR1 SQVTM, CDR2 ANQGSEA. This CDR3 has 13 residues. Trimming pared 5 bases from V and 6 bases from J, leaving 17 bases between. Sample: PBMCs, sequenced either directly or after in vitro stimulation (not recorded which). The V and J genes are TRBV29-1 and TRBJ2-7; D uncertain. The receptor's source is a human donor in good health (CMV status not recorded). Some clones in this sample may be carry-over from other donors' samples. CDR3 nucleotide sequence: TGCAGCGTTTCGGTCACAACCACTACCGAGCAGTACTTC. It specifies CSVSVTTTTEQYF.